The 4 T cell receptor beta chains in this list originate from one sample, sequenced in a study of cytomegalovirus exposure and HLA in healthy donors. Primers: 60 Vbeta forward and 13 Jbeta reverse. Data came from immunoSEQ multiplex PCR; TCRdb stores just in-frame clones and leaves some out. The repertoire consists of roughly 62,000 clones, with approximately 75% occurring once and the leading ten covering 5% to 6.5%. Sequencing was performed on PBMCs. Source of these receptors: a woman in her twenties or thirties in good health and CMV-seronegative.

CDR3 in DNA: TGTGCCATCAGTGAGTCCGATCGACGGGAGTATGGCTACACCTTC. The encoded protein is CAISESDRREYGYTF. The chain couples TRBV10-3 to TRBJ1-2; D is unresolved. V was clipped by 0 bases and J by 5 bases, with 13 bases between them. Germline-derived CDR1 and CDR2 are ENHRY and SYGVKD. The CDR3 spans 15 residues.

This chain joins TRBV30 and TRBJ1-5; D gene uncertain. This CDR3 contains 15 residues. The V gene lost 1 base and the J gene lost 4 bases, with 14 bases spanning the gap. The germline V gene encodes CDR1 GTSNPN and CDR2 SVGIG (reference sequence). CDR3 sequence: CAWSGSSLPNQPQHF. The CDR3, as DNA: TGTGCCTGGAGTGGAAGTAGCCTTCCTAATCAGCCCCAGCATTTT. Drawing the rest from reference TRBV30 and TRBJ1-5, the complete variable domain is SQTIHQWPATLVQPVGSPLSLECTVEGTSNPNLYWYRQAAGRGLQLLFYSVGIGQISSEVPQNLSASRPQDRQFILSSKKLLLSDSGFYLCAWSGSSLPNQPQHFGDGTRLSIL.

V gene TRBV28 combines with J gene TRBJ1-4; maybe TRBD1 (5 bases). Trimming took off 7 bases at V and 3 bases at J, with 12 bases between the two ends. The CDR3 extends over 14 amino acids. Per the germline V gene, CDR1 is MDHEN and CDR2 is SYDVKM. CDR3 nucleotides: TGTGCCAGCAACCCGGGGGGGTCTAATGAAAAACTGTTTTTT. It translates to CASNPGGSNEKLFF.

This chain uses TRBV9 with TRBJ1-2; possibly TRBD1 for D (5 bases). The CDR3 contains 14 residues. Germline V gene sequence: CDR1 SGDLS, CDR2 YYNGEE. Trimming shortened V by 4 bases and J by 4 bases, and 14 bases separated the two germline ends. The CDR3 sequence: CASSLVDSLYGYTF. As DNA, the CDR3 is TGTGCCAGCAGCCTCGTCGACAGCCTCTATGGCTACACCTTC.